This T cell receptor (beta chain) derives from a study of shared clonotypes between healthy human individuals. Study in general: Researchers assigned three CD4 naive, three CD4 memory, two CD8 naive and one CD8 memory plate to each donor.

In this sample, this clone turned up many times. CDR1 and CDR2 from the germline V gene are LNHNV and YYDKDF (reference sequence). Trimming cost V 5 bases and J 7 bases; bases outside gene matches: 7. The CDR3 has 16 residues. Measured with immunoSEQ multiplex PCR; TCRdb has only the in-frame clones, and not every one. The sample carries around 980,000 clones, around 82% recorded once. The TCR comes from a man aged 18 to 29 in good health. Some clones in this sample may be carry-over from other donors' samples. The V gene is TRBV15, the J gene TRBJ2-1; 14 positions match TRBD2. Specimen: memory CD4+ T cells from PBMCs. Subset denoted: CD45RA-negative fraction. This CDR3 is CATSAGTSGRKNEQFF. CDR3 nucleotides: TGTGCCACCAGCGCCGGGACTAGCGGGAGAAAAAATGAGCAGTTCTTC.